This paragraph reports one T cell receptor beta chain. This specimen belongs to a study of early T cells in non-severe SARS-CoV-2 infection. Study-level information: Sequenced bulk RNA came from whole blood that was unsorted, and chains were unpaired.

TCRdb passed the 5' RACE reads through MiXCR, listing each CDR3 protein once. The data contain about 24,000 distinct CDR3 sequences, 3.5% to 4.5% of them singletons. The CDR3 runs to 15 residues. Germline assignment: CDR1 SGHVS and CDR2 FQNEAQ. V lost 6 bases to trimming and J lost 3 bases; unmatched junction nucleotides: 7. The clonotype originates from an adult who was a healthcare worker with PCR-confirmed SARS-CoV-2 infection or an uninfected control (not recorded which). The sequenced sample consisted of whole blood. This chain joins TRBV7-8 and TRBJ2-2, with 7 nucleotides matching TRBD1. The CDR3 region is CASRVRQGDTGELFF. The CDR3 bases are TGTGCCAGCAGGGTTCGACAGGGCGACACCGGGGAGCTGTTTTTT.